In its sample, the clone carrying this T cell receptor beta chain was seen many times. Its antigen is unknown. This sample was included in a study of breast tumors, draining lymph nodes, adjacent tissues. Samples came from axillary lymph nodes draining the breast cancer. Whole-study findings and limits: Tumor repertoires ranked between lymph nodes and nontumor tissue in diversity, with V and J gene preferences.

TCRdb ran MiXCR on the multiplex PCR reads and lists one entry per CDR3 protein. The data contain 80,000 to 130,000 distinct CDR3 sequences, 21% of them singletons. With 6 bases clipped from V and 7 bases from J, the junction kept 3 bases outside the gene matches. The CDR3 covers 12 residues. The V gene's germline CDR1 is ENHRY and CDR2 SYGVKD. The sample comprised axillary lymph node tissue. The TCR was taken from a female donor with breast cancer. Some clones in this sample may be carry-over from other donors' samples. The rearrangement links TRBV10-3 to TRBJ1-5; 7 positions agree with TRBD1. CDR3 coding DNA: TGTGCCATCAGCGTACAGGGGCAGCCCCAGCATTTT. Its protein is CAISVQGQPQHF.